The present entry profiles one T cell receptor (beta chain) with its context. Antigen: not known. This entry comes from a study of CD8+ T cells in alopecia areata. As for the study in general: Each day, treated patients took oral tofacitinib twice, at 5 to 10 mg per dose.

Study-wide findings and caveats: Clonality was higher in lesional than normal scalp, especially in alopecia totalis/universalis.

With 1 base clipped from V and 5 bases from J, the junction kept 8 bases outside the gene matches. CDR1 is MNHEY, CDR2 SMNVEV, per germline (reference sequence). The CDR3 spans 15 residues. RNA was isolated and reverse transcribed to cDNA, the sequencing template. Repertoires were generated with immunoSEQ multiplex PCR, while TCRdb's copy carries only in-frame clones and drops some. The repertoire holds 80,000 to 100,000 clones, with 41% as singletons. The sequence came from a human donor with alopecia areata. The sample consisted of CD4+ T cells sorted from blood. The chain couples TRBV27 to TRBJ2-7, with 7 bases that match TRBD2. Here the CDR3 reads CASSLWSGALNEQYF. The DNA of the CDR3 is TGTGCCAGCAGTTTATGGAGCGGGGCCCTCAACGAGCAGTACTTC.